This paragraph covers one T cell receptor beta chain sequence. This entry belongs to a study of control samples from healthy donors and cancer patients. Generated by immunoSEQ multiplex PCR, the TCRdb table keeps only in-frame clones and is missing some. The sample includes over 80,000 clones, 79% of them seen just once. J was trimmed by 4 bases and V by 6 bases; bases with no gene match: 8. CDR3 length equals 15 residues. Germline CDR1 reads MNHEY; CDR2 reads SVGAGI. The rearrangement uses TRBV6-5 and TRBJ1-4; TRBD1 agrees at 7 bases. Sample: blood. The sequence came from a young woman in good health. CDR3 nucleotides: TGTGCCAGCAGCAACAGGGGTGTGGGTAATGAAAAACTGTTTTTT. Amino acids: CASSNRGVGNEKLFF.